This note documents a single TCR beta chain sequence. The antigen remains undetermined. The sample is drawn from a study of T-cell reconstitution after alpha-beta-depleted transplantation in children. Germline trimming cut 3 bases from V and 5 bases from J; bases unmatched to any gene: 6. Germline V lookup: CDR1 ENHRY, CDR2 SYGVKD. There are 14 residues in the CDR3. Study results and caveats: Reports say that about two months after transplant, the alpha-beta T cells came out of several hundred graft clones that had expanded. Day-60 TCRbeta diversity that was high in some patients was derived from surviving recipient T cells and thymic progenitors.

Molecular barcoding with unique molecular identifiers was used for the TCRbeta library. TCRdb re-called the PCR reads with MiXCR, one entry per CDR3 protein. Of hundreds of thousands of distinct CDR3 sequences in the sample, 13% were seen once. The source of this sequence is a male patient between 10 and 17 years old who had a stem cell transplant for acute myeloid leukemia, so the T cells may come from the graft donor. Sequencing was performed on PBMCs, mostly from graft donor cells, taken 360 days after TCRalphabeta/CD19-depleted stem cell transplant. This chain uses TRBV10-3 with TRBJ2-7; the match to TRBD2 covers 8 bases. For the CDR3, the DNA is TGTGCCATCAGTGAAGCGGGAGATTCCCACGAGCAGTACTTC. Protein product: CAISEAGDSHEQYF.